A single sample gave rise to the 32 T cell receptor beta chains below, sequenced in a study of cytomegalovirus exposure and HLA in healthy donors. In the PCR, 60 Vbeta and 13 Jbeta primers were used. TCRdb's table, derived via immunoSEQ multiplex PCR, lists solely in-frame clones and lacks some. The sample consists of 180,000 or so clones, approximately 83% of them appearing once. Material: PBMCs. The receptors come from a man between 18 and 35 years old in good health and CMV-seropositive.

This chain joins TRBV13 and TRBJ1-4, with a possible D match to TRBD1 (6 bases). V shed 3 bases and J shed 7 bases, with 15 bases lying between them. The CDR3 length is 15 residues. Germline CDR1 is PRHDT and CDR2 is FYEKMQ (reference sequence). The CDR3 reads CASSLGALGPEKLFF. The CDR3 nucleotides read TGTGCCAGCAGCTTGGGGGCCCTAGGGCCTGAAAAACTGTTTTTT.

For the CDR3, the DNA is TGTGCCACCCTTCGAGTAGCGGGGGGCAATGAGCAGTTCTTC. The encoded protein is CATLRVAGGNEQFF. The chain recombines TRBV6-6 with TRBJ2-1; 10 nucleotides align to TRBD2. J lost 6 bases, V lost 10 bases, and 9 bases had no gene match. CDR1 is MNHNY, CDR2 SVGAGI, per germline (reference sequence). This CDR3 contains 14 residues.

The chain is built from TRBV15 and TRBJ2-7; 9 positions match TRBD1. The CDR3 consists of 14 residues. Germline V gene lookup returns CDR1 LNHNV and CDR2 YYDKDF (reference sequence). V was clipped by 8 bases and J by 6 bases; unmatched bases: 11. The CDR3 DNA sequence: TGTGCCACCGGGGCGGCGGGACAGGGCTCCGAGCAGTACTTC. Its translation is CATGAAGQGSEQYF.

The J gene is TRBJ1-3, the V gene TRBV18; 9 positions match TRBD1. Germline V gene data show CDR1 as KGHSH and CDR2 as LQKENI. The V segment lost 3 bases and the J segment 1 base; nucleotides outside the gene matches: 19. The CDR3 sequence is 21 residues long. In DNA form, the CDR3 reads TGTGCCAGCTCACCTTTAAACAGGGGGCGCGTAACGTCCCTTTCTGGAAACACCATATATTTT. Its protein product is CASSPLNRGRVTSLSGNTIYF.

The rearrangement uses TRBV19 and TRBJ1-5; TRBD1 is a possible D gene (5 bases). Germline values: CDR1 LNHDA, CDR2 SQIVND (reference sequence). V lost 4 bases to trimming and J lost 2 bases, with 21 bases between them. The CDR3 covers 18 residues. The CDR3 reads CASSRTTVLGSGNQPQHF. In nucleotides, the CDR3 is TGTGCCAGTAGTAGGACGACAGTTTTAGGATCCGGCAATCAGCCCCAGCATTTT.

V and J are TRBV5-4 and TRBJ2-5, with 7 bases fitting TRBD1. V lost 4 bases, J lost 3 bases, and 3 bases stayed unmatched. The CDR3 length is 13 residues. The germline V gene encodes CDR1 SGHNT and CDR2 YYREEE (reference sequence). In DNA form, the CDR3 reads TGTGCCAGCAGCCCAGGACAGGAAGAGACCCAGTACTTC. Amino acids: CASSPGQEETQYF.

The chain carries TRBV6-5 and TRBJ2-3, with D possibly being TRBD2 (5 bases). The CDR3 contains 12 residues. Germline CDR1 MNHEY, CDR2 SVGAGI. The germline V and J ends were trimmed by 2 bases and 6 bases, with 6 bases remaining between them. This chain's CDR3 is CASSYAGDTQYF. The CDR3 DNA reads as TGTGCCAGCAGTTACGCGGGTGATACGCAGTATTTT.

The chain recombines TRBV7-8 with TRBJ2-2; unclear D gene. The CDR3 loop spans 15 amino acids. The germline V gene encodes CDR1 SGHVS and CDR2 FQNEAQ. The germline V and J ends were trimmed by 2 bases and 0 bases, with 7 bases remaining between them. The CDR3 DNA sequence: TGTGCCAGCAGCTTATTACAGTCGAACACCGGGGAGCTGTTTTTT. Amino acids: CASSLLQSNTGELFF.

The rearrangement links TRBV15 to TRBJ1-2; the match to TRBD1 covers 8 bases. The CDR3 covers 13 residues. The germline gives CDR1 LNHNV, CDR2 YYDKDF (reference sequence). With V trimmed by 9 bases and J by 1 base, 4 bases remained unmatched. The CDR3 coding sequence is TGTGCCACAGGACAGGGCGGTAACTATGGCTACACCTTC. Protein product: CATGQGGNYGYTF.

The chain is built from TRBV2 and TRBJ2-7; 10 nucleotides match TRBD2. After removal of 3 bases from V and 4 bases from J, the junction contained 9 bases not matched to a gene. Germline CDR1 and CDR2: SNHLY and FYNNEI. This CDR3 region has 16 residues. This CDR3 is CASSDLPAGGVYEQYF. In DNA, the CDR3 is TGTGCCAGCAGTGACCTCCCAGCGGGGGGGGTGTACGAGCAGTACTTC.

The count of this clone is one. The chain recombines TRBV27 with TRBJ1-4; no definite D call. Per germline, CDR1 MNHEY and CDR2 SMNVEV (reference sequence). This CDR3 contains 12 residues. The V end was cut by 7 bases, the J end by 4 bases, with 7 bases between. The CDR3 bases are TGTGCCAGCAAGGCGGGTAATGAAAAACTGTTTTTT. This sequence encodes CASKAGNEKLFF.

The chain is built from TRBV19 and TRBJ1-5; 7 nucleotides match TRBD1. V was pared by 7 bases and J by 7 bases, with 7 bases of the junction left unmatched. The germline CDR1 and CDR2 sequences are LNHDA and SQIVND (reference sequence). This CDR3 comprises 13 residues. CDR3 sequence reads: CASTKQGNQPQHF. DNA for the CDR3: TGTGCCAGTACGAAACAGGGGAACCAGCCCCAGCATTTT.

This sequence joins TRBV5-4 and TRBJ2-5; 7 bases fit TRBD1. Near its end, the DNA agrees better with TRBJ2-7, so the J call may be wrong. The CDR3 contains 14 residues. The V gene's germline CDR1 is SGHNT and CDR2 YYREEE (reference sequence). The CDR3 spells CASSYTGQPYEQYF. The CDR3, as DNA: TGTGCCAGCAGCTACACGGGACAGCCGTACGAGCAGTACTTC.

This clone has a single count. The chain is built from TRBV7-9 and TRBJ1-1; 9 bases line up with TRBD1. With 3 bases clipped from V and 2 bases from J, the junction kept 1 base outside the gene matches. The CDR3 spans 14 residues. Germline lookup yields CDR1 SEHNR and CDR2 FQNEAQ (reference sequence). CDR3: CASSFTGGNTEAFF. CDR3 bases: TGTGCCAGCAGCTTTACAGGGGGCAACACTGAAGCTTTCTTT.

This clone has only a few counts. The chain has TRBV5-1 and TRBJ2-7, with 7 bases aligning to TRBD2. CDR3 length: 13 amino acids. The germline V gene has CDR1 SGHRS and CDR2 YFSETQ. With 6 bases clipped from V and 2 bases from J, the junction kept 5 bases outside the gene matches. CDR3 sequence: CASTLGGTYEQYF. CDR3 nucleotide sequence: TGCGCCAGCACTCTCGGGGGGACCTACGAGCAGTACTTC.

The V and J genes are TRBV27 and TRBJ2-3; 12 nucleotides line up with TRBD2. After removal of 5 bases from V and 7 bases from J, the junction contained 4 bases not matched to a gene. CDR1 and CDR2 from the germline V gene are MNHEY and SMNVEV (reference sequence). This CDR3 has 14 residues. The CDR3 bases are TGTGCCAGCAGTAGACTAGCGGGGGTGAATACGCAGTATTTT. This codes for CASSRLAGVNTQYF.

The chain carries TRBV2 and TRBJ2-5; D ambiguous. The CDR3 totals 12 residues. V lost 4 bases and J 5 bases, leaving 8 bases between the germline ends. Germline values: CDR1 SNHLY, CDR2 FYNNEI. The CDR3 region is CASSVAVETQYF. The CDR3 DNA sequence: TGTGCCAGCAGTGTGGCAGTCGAGACCCAGTACTTC.

The gene calls are TRBV15 and TRBJ2-5, with 8 bases aligning to TRBD1. CDR3 length equals 15 residues. Germline V gene data show CDR1 as LNHNV and CDR2 as YYDKDF (reference sequence). J gave up 0 bases and V 5 bases, and 5 bases lay outside the gene matches. The CDR3 reads CATSPGQGNQETQYF. As DNA, the CDR3 is TGTGCCACCAGCCCCGGACAGGGCAACCAAGAGACCCAGTACTTC.

V is TRBV5-8 and J is TRBJ2-7; the D is unclear. CDR3 length: 13 residues. Trimming cost V 2 bases and J 4 bases, with 10 bases left between them. Looked up from germline, CDR1 is SGHTS and CDR2 is YDEGEE. CDR3 in DNA: TGTGCCAGCAGCTTCGGTAGACAATACGAGCAGTACTTC. It encodes CASSFGRQYEQYF. The full variable domain, in which reference TRBV5-8 and TRBJ2-7 provide the parts outside the CDR3, is EAGVTQSPTHLIKTRGQQATLRCSPISGHTSVYWYQQALGLGLQFLLWYDEGEERNRGNFPPRFSGRQFPNYSSELNVNALELEDSALYLCASSFGRQYEQYFGPGTRLTVT.

The V and J genes are TRBV5-6 and TRBJ2-5; possible D gene TRBD1, 5 bases. CDR1 and CDR2 (germline): SGHDT, YYEEEE. V lost 6 bases to trimming and J lost 5 bases, with 14 bases between them. CDR3 length: 13 amino acids. In DNA form, the CDR3 reads TGTGCCAGCATGGCACAGGTAGGGGAGACCCAGTACTTC. Translation gives CASMAQVGETQYF.

This clone was seen a few times. The genes are TRBV4-1 and TRBJ1-1; TRBD1 might be the D (5 bases). Trimming left V 2 bases short and J 3 bases short, with 13 bases between. The CDR3 has 15 amino acids. In germline, CDR1 is MGHRA, CDR2 YSYEKL. For the CDR3, the DNA is TGCGCCAGCAGCCAAACCACGGAGGGGTACACTGAAGCTTTCTTT. It yields the protein CASSQTTEGYTEAFF.

The chain links TRBV28 to TRBJ2-7; 15 bases are a match to TRBD2. V dropped 3 bases and J dropped 3; count of bases not matched to a gene: 9. The germline gives CDR1 MDHEN, CDR2 SYDVKM. The CDR3 has 18 residues. The CDR3, as DNA: TGTGCCAGCAGTTTCGGACTAGCGGGGGGGCTGAAGGTCTACGAGCAGTACTTC. This translates into CASSFGLAGGLKVYEQYF.

V gene TRBV6-1 combines with J gene TRBJ2-7, with TRBD1 identical over 9 bases. The CDR3 totals 14 residues. Germline loops: CDR1 MNHNS, CDR2 SASEGT. V was clipped by 7 bases and J by 6 bases; unmatched bases: 10. The chain's CDR3 is CASKQGAFSSEQYF. For the CDR3, the DNA is TGTGCCAGCAAACAGGGGGCTTTCAGTTCCGAGCAGTACTTC.

This clone appeared a single time. This rearrangement joins TRBV5-3 to TRBJ1-1, with D possibly being TRBD1 (6 bases). TRBV5-3 is known as an ORF, though its function is uncertain. V lost 2 bases, J lost 4 bases, and 12 bases lay in between. This CDR3 region has 14 residues. CDR3 DNA sequence: TGTGCCAGAAGCTTAGGGGGGGATAGCACTGAAGCTTTCTTT. Protein sequence: CARSLGGDSTEAFF.

The chain recombines TRBV5-4 with TRBJ1-1; 8 bases match TRBD1. Looked up from germline, CDR1 is SGHNT and CDR2 is YYREEE (reference sequence). V shed 4 bases and J 11 bases; nucleotides not matched to a gene: 7. There are 12 residues in the CDR3. CDR3 loop: CASSVGTGDAFF. CDR3 sequence (DNA): TGTGCCAGCAGCGTAGGGACAGGCGATGCTTTCTTT.

The chain recombines TRBV27 with TRBJ2-3; D possibly corresponds to TRBD1 (6 bases). Trimming took 4 bases from V and 4 from J, leaving 15 bases between them. The germline gives CDR1 MNHEY, CDR2 SMNVEV (reference sequence). This CDR3 is 15 amino acids long. The CDR3 spells CASSWGSGVADTQYF. For the CDR3, the DNA is TGTGCCAGCAGTTGGGGTTCAGGGGTGGCAGATACGCAGTATTTT.

This clone was recorded once. The rearrangement joins TRBV5-1 to TRBJ2-7, with no clear D. This CDR3 comprises 15 residues. CDR1 and CDR2 from the germline V gene are SGHRS and YFSETQ. Trimming removed 1 base from V and 3 bases from J, with 14 bases in between. The chain's CDR3 is CASSLYPGEVYEQYF. For the CDR3, the DNA is TGCGCCAGCAGCTTGTACCCTGGAGAGGTCTACGAGCAGTACTTC.

This clone has more than one count but fewer than ten. V is TRBV5-1 and J is TRBJ1-1; the match to TRBD1 covers 8 bases. Germline V lookup: CDR1 SGHRS, CDR2 YFSETQ. Trimming cost V 2 bases and J 1 base; bases outside gene matches: 1. This CDR3 has 14 residues. The CDR3 sequence is CASSFGQGNTEAFF. CDR3 DNA: TGCGCCAGCAGCTTCGGACAGGGGAACACTGAAGCTTTCTTT.

The CDR3 DNA reads as TGTGCCAGCAGTTACTCGGGGACTCCAGGGGGAGCTTTCTTT. Protein sequence: CASSYSGTPGGAFF. This rearrangement joins TRBV6-6 to TRBJ1-1; TRBD1 matches 7 bases. The CDR3 is 14 residues long. Germline CDR1 and CDR2: MNHNY and SVGAGI (reference sequence). V lost 0 bases to trimming and J lost 10 bases; unmatched junction nucleotides: 8.

DNA for the CDR3: TGTGCCAGCAGCATTCCTGGGGCTGCTGGGGCCAACGTCCTGACTTTC. This gives the protein CASSIPGAAGANVLTF. This chain joins TRBV7-9 and TRBJ2-6; D is perhaps TRBD1 (5 bases). The CDR3 consists of 16 residues. Trimming cost V 5 bases and J 2 bases, with 13 bases left between them. Germline V CDR1 and CDR2: SEHNR, FQNEAQ (reference sequence).

The genes are TRBV2 and TRBJ2-1; TRBD2 matches at 7 bases. CDR3 length: 16 residues. Germline V gives CDR1 SNHLY, CDR2 FYNNEI. The trim removed 8 bases at V and 1 base at J, leaving 11 bases unmatched. CDR3 sequence (DNA): TGTGCCAGCCTTGGGGGGGGAGGGGTGTCCTACAATGAGCAGTTCTTC. Translating gives CASLGGGGVSYNEQFF.

The chain recombines TRBV18 with TRBJ2-7; 8 nucleotides match TRBD2. This CDR3 is built from 15 residues. Per germline, CDR1 KGHSH and CDR2 LQKENI. Trimming took 2 bases from V and 5 from J; bases not matched to a gene: 8. CDR3 nucleotides: TGTGCCAGCTCACCAAACGGGGGGGCAACCAACGAGCAGTACTTC. Translated: CASSPNGGATNEQYF. Full variable domain (rest looked up from reference TRBV18 and TRBJ2-7): NAGVMQNPRHLVRRRGQEARLRCSPMKGHSHVYWYRQLPEEGLKFMVYLQKENIIDESGMPKERFSAEFPKEGPSILRIQQVVRGDSAAYFCASSPNGGATNEQYFGPGTRLTVT.